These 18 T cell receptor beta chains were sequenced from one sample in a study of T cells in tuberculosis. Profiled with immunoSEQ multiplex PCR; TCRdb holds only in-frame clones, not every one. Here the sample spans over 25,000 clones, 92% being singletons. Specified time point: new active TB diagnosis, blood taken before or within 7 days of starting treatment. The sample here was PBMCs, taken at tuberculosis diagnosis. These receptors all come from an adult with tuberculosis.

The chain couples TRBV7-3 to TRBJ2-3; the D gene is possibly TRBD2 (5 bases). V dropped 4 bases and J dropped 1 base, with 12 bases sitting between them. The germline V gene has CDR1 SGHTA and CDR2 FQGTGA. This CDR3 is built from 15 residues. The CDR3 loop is CASSSEVPGTDTQYF. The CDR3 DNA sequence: TGTGCCAGCAGCTCGGAGGTCCCCGGCACAGATACGCAGTATTTT. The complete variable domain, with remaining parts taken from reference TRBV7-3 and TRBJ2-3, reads GAGVSQTPSNKVTEKGKYVELRCDPISGHTALYWYRQSLGQGPEFLIYFQGTGAADDSGLPNDRFFAVRPEGSVSTLKIQRTERGDSAVYLCASSSEVPGTDTQYFGPGTRLTVL.

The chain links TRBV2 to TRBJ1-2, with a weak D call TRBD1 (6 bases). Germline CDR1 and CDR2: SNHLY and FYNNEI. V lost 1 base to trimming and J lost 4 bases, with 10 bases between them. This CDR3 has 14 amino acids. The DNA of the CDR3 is TGTGCCAGCAGTGAAGTCCAGGGGCCCTATGGCTACACCTTC. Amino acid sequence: CASSEVQGPYGYTF.

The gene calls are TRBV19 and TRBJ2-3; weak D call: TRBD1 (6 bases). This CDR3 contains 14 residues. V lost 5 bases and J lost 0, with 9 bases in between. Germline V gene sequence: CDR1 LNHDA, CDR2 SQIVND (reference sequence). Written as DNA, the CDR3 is TGTGCCAGTAGTGTGGGACAAAGCACAGATACGCAGTATTTT. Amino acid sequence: CASSVGQSTDTQYF.

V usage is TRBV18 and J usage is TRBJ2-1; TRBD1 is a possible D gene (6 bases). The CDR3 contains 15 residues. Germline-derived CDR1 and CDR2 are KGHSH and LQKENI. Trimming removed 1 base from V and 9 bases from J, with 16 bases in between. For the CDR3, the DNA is TGTGCCAGCTCACCACAGCCCCCCGCAGGGGCTGAGCAGTTCTTC. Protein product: CASSPQPPAGAEQFF.

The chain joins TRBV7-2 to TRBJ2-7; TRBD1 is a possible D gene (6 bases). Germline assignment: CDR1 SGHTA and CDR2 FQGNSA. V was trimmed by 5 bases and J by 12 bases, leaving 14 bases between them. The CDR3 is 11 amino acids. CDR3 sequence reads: CASSPGQFPYF. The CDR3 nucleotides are TGTGCCAGCAGCCCCGGACAGTTTCCGTACTTC.

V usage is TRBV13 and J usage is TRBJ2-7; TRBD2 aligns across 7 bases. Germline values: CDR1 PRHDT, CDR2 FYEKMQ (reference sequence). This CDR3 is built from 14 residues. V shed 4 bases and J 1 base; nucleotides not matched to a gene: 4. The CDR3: CASSWGLRSYEQYF. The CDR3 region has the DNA TGTGCCAGCAGCTGGGGACTAAGGTCCTACGAGCAGTACTTC.

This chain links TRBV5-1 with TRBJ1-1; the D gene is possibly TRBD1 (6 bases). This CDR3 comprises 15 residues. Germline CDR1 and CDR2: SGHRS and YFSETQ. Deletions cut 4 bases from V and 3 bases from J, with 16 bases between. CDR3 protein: CASSPADSAYTEAFF. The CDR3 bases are TGCGCCAGCAGCCCGGCGGACAGCGCCTACACTGAAGCTTTCTTT.

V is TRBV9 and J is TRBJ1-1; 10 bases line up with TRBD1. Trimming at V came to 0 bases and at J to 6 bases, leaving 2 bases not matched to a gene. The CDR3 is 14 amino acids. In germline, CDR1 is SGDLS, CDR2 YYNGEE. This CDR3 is CASSVGDRGSEAFF. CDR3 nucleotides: TGTGCCAGCAGCGTAGGGGACAGGGGCTCTGAAGCTTTCTTT.

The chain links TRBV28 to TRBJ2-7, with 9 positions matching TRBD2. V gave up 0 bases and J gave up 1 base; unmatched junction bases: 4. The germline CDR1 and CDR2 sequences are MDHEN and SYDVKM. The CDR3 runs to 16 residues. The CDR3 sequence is CASSLWGTSLSYEQYF. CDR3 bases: TGTGCCAGCAGTTTATGGGGGACTAGCCTATCCTACGAGCAGTACTTC.

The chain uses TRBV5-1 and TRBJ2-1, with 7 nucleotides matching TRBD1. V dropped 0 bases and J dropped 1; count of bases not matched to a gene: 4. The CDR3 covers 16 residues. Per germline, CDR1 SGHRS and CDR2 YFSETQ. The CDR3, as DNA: TGCGCCAGCAGCTTGGGTGGCAGGGGGTCCTACAATGAGCAGTTCTTC. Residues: CASSLGGRGSYNEQFF.

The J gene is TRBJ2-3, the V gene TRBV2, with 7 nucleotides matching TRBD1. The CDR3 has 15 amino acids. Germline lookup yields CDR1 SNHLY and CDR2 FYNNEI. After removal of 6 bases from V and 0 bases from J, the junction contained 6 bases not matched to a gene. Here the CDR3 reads CASRARDSSTDTQYF. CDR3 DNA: TGTGCCAGCAGAGCCAGGGACAGCAGCACAGATACGCAGTATTTT.

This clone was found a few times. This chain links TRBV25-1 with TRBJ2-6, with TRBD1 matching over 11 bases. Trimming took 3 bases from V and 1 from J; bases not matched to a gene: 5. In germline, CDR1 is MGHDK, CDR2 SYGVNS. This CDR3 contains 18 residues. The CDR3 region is CASSDGTGGRSGANVLTF. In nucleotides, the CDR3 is TGTGCCAGCAGTGACGGGACAGGGGGAAGGTCTGGGGCCAACGTCCTGACTTTC.

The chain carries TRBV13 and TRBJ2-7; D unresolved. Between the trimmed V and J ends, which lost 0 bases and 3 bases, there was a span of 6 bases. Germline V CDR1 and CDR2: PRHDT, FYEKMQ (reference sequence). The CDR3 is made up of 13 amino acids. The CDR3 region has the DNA TGTGCCAGCAGCTTAGGGGCAGGCTACGAGCAGTACTTC. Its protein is CASSLGAGYEQYF.

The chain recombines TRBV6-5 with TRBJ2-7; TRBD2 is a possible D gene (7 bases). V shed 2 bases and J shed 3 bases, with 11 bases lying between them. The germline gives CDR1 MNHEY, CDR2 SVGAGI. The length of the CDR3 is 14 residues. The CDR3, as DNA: TGTGCCAGCAGTTACAGGGGGGAGGGCTACGAGCAGTACTTC. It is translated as CASSYRGEGYEQYF.

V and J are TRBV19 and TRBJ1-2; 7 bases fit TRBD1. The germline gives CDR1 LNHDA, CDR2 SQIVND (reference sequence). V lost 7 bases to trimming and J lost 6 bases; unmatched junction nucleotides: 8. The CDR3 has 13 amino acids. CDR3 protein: CASTDDRDNGYTF. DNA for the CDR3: TGTGCCAGTACCGACGACAGGGATAATGGCTACACCTTC.

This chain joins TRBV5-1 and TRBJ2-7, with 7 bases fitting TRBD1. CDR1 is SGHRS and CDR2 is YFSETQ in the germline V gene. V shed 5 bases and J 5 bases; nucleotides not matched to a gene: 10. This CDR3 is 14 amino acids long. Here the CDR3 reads CASSSGQVSNEQYF. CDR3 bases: TGCGCCAGCAGTTCCGGACAGGTTTCGAACGAGCAGTACTTC.

The chain's CDR3 is CASSVGSGLSYEQYF. The CDR3 DNA sequence: TGTGCCAGCAGCGTAGGTAGCGGGCTCTCCTACGAGCAGTACTTC. V and J are TRBV9 and TRBJ2-7; TRBD2 agrees at 7 bases. The CDR3 has 15 residues. J gave up 0 bases and V 0 bases, and 3 bases lay outside the gene matches. Germline-derived CDR1 and CDR2 are SGDLS and YYNGEE.

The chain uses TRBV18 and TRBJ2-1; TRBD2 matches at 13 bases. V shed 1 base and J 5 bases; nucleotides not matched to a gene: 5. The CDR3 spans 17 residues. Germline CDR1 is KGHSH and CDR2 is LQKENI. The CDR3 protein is CASSPLLAGGPHNEQFF. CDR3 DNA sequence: TGTGCCAGCTCACCACTACTAGCGGGAGGGCCTCACAATGAGCAGTTCTTC.